These 20 T cell receptor beta chains share one sample of origin, sequenced in a study of CD8+CD57+ T cells in acquired aplastic anemia. The study profiled TCR beta VDJ and CDR3 using genomic DNA as template. MiXCR, run by TCRdb on the reads, gives a single entry per CDR3 protein. This table holds around 500,000 distinct CDR3 sequences, approximately 32% found once. Patients chosen for sequencing had CD8+CD57+ cells that had expanded, as shown by flow cytometry. The material sequenced was sorted CD4+, CD8+, or CD8+CD57+ T cells (not recorded which) from PBMCs. The receptor source for this set is a human donor with aplastic anemia.

The chain recombines TRBV15 with TRBJ2-1; 9 bases match TRBD1. Germline V gene data show CDR1 as LNHNV and CDR2 as YYDKDF (reference sequence). The CDR3 spans 14 residues. Unmatched junction bases numbered 3, after V lost 2 bases and J lost 7 bases. DNA of the CDR3: TGTGCCACCAGCAGAAGGACAGGGGAGAATGAGCAGTTCTTC. It is translated as CATSRRTGENEQFF.

The rearrangement links TRBV5-6 to TRBJ2-5; 7 nucleotides align to TRBD2. CDR1 and CDR2 (germline): SGHDT, YYEEEE. V was clipped by 3 bases and J by 4 bases; unmatched bases: 9. The CDR3 runs 15 residues. As DNA, the CDR3 is TGTGCCAGCAGCTCAACAGTGGGAGGGTCAGAGACCCAGTACTTC. Its translation is CASSSTVGGSETQYF.

This clonotype was counted many times. The J gene is TRBJ2-7, the V gene TRBV10-3; TRBD1 matches at 8 bases. Germline values: CDR1 ENHRY, CDR2 SYGVKD. CDR3 length: 13 residues. V was pared by 7 bases and J by 5 bases, with 7 bases of the junction left unmatched. This chain's CDR3 is CAINLDRDHEQYF. The CDR3 bases are TGTGCCATCAACCTGGACAGGGACCACGAGCAGTACTTC.

The gene calls are TRBV5-4 and TRBJ1-2; weak D call: TRBD1 (6 bases). The germline CDR1 and CDR2 sequences are SGHNT and YYREEE (reference sequence). CDR3 length equals 11 residues. The ends were cut back, 5 bases at V and 8 bases at J, with 10 bases in the middle. Written as DNA, the CDR3 is TGTGCCAGCAGAGACAGGTTAGGCTACACCTTC. Translation: CASRDRLGYTF.

In DNA form, the CDR3 reads TGCAGTGCTACCGACGGACTAAACACAGATACGCAGTATTTT. This translates into CSATDGLNTDTQYF. The chain recombines TRBV20-1 with TRBJ2-3, with TRBD2 as a possible D gene (6 bases). CDR3 length equals 14 residues. Germline values: CDR1 DFQATT, CDR2 SNEGSKA (reference sequence). The ends were cut back, 4 bases at V and 2 bases at J, with 13 bases in the middle.

The chain has TRBV11-2 and TRBJ2-1; D perhaps matches TRBD2 (6 bases). CDR3 length equals 14 residues. The V end was cut by 2 bases, the J end by 7 bases, with 12 bases between. Germline CDR1 is SGHAT and CDR2 is FQNNGV. The CDR3 DNA is TGTGCCAGCAGCTTACTCGGGAGTCGGAATGAGCAGTTCTTC. It translates to CASSLLGSRNEQFF.

V usage is TRBV20-1 and J usage is TRBJ2-3; TRBD1 matches at 7 bases. Trimming cost V 3 bases and J 12 bases; bases outside gene matches: 9. Per germline, CDR1 DFQATT and CDR2 SNEGSKA (reference sequence). CDR3 length: 12 amino acids. The DNA of the CDR3 is TGCAGTGCTAGGCCTGGGGGACAGAGACAGTATTTT. This codes for CSARPGGQRQYF.

This clonotype was picked up a small number of times. The chain recombines TRBV5-4 with TRBJ1-3; 7 nucleotides align to TRBD1. The ends lost 2 bases at V and 0 bases at J; junction bases unmatched: 2. This CDR3 region has 15 residues. Germline CDR1 and CDR2: SGHNT and YYREEE (reference sequence). The CDR3 region has the DNA TGTGCCAGCAGCTTCCGGGACAGCTCTGGAAACACCATATATTTT. Protein sequence: CASSFRDSSGNTIYF.

There are a few counts of this clonotype. The chain is built from TRBV6-1 and TRBJ2-7, with TRBD1 matching over 7 bases. Trimming took 2 bases from V and 5 from J; bases not matched to a gene: 21. This CDR3 has 19 residues. CDR1 MNHNS and CDR2 SASEGT come from the germline V gene. The CDR3 reads CASSERYLNRQGLVHEQYF. In DNA form, the CDR3 reads TGTGCCAGCAGTGAACGCTATCTTAATCGACAGGGTTTGGTCCACGAGCAGTACTTC.

This clonotype was seen just once. The chain is built from TRBV27 and TRBJ1-6; D is ambiguous. V was cut by 7 bases and J by 13 bases, with 17 bases left in between. Germline V gene data show CDR1 as MNHEY and CDR2 as SMNVEV (reference sequence). The CDR3 runs to 13 residues. CDR3 bases: TGTGCCAGCATGAAATCCCTAGGGCAGCCCCTCCACTTT. As protein: CASMKSLGQPLHF.

The chain combines TRBV30 with TRBJ1-6; D may be TRBD1 (5 bases). The germline V gene encodes CDR1 GTSNPN and CDR2 SVGIG (reference sequence). Trimming removed 4 bases from V and 9 bases from J, with 10 bases in between. CDR3 length: 12 amino acids. CDR3 sequence: CAWTKRGSPLHF. DNA of the CDR3: TGTGCCTGGACTAAAAGGGGTTCACCCCTCCACTTT.

The V call is TRBV28, the J call TRBJ2-7; 7 bases map to TRBD1. Germline CDR1 MDHEN, CDR2 SYDVKM. The CDR3 is 15 residues long. The ends lost 6 bases at V and 0 bases at J; junction bases unmatched: 8. Here the CDR3 reads CASRGDSRSSYEQYF. The CDR3, as DNA: TGTGCCAGCAGAGGGGACAGTCGGAGCTCCTACGAGCAGTACTTC.

This clonotype was recorded many times. The gene calls are TRBV11-1 and TRBJ2-7; 7 bases line up with TRBD2. Losses at the gene ends were 0 bases for V and 6 bases for J; bases not matched to a gene: 14. The CDR3 totals 17 residues. The germline V gene encodes CDR1 SGHAT and CDR2 FQDESV (reference sequence). CDR3 coding DNA: TGTGCCAGCAGCTTAGCCCCCCTAGGGGCGGGGGTTCGCGAGCAGTACTTC. Translated: CASSLAPLGAGVREQYF.

The chain joins TRBV27 to TRBJ2-3, with TRBD2 identical over 13 bases. The CDR3 extends over 17 amino acids. Germline CDR1 is MNHEY and CDR2 is SMNVEV (reference sequence). V lost 5 bases and J lost 3; bases outside the gene matches: 8. CDR3 loop: CASSPLAGGLGTDTQYF. In DNA form, the CDR3 reads TGTGCCAGCAGTCCACTAGCGGGAGGGCTAGGGACAGATACGCAGTATTTT.

This clonotype was detected many times. The gene calls are TRBV11-2 and TRBJ1-6, with a tentative D call TRBD1 (6 bases). The V gene's germline CDR1 is SGHAT and CDR2 FQNNGV. Trimming cost V 5 bases and J 4 bases, with 15 bases left between them. The CDR3 covers 16 residues. CDR3 protein: CASSQNRVLYNSPLHF. The CDR3 coding sequence is TGTGCCAGCAGCCAGAACAGGGTCTTGTATAATTCACCCCTCCACTTT.

The sample holds a few counts of this clonotype. The genes are TRBV9 and TRBJ2-3; TRBD2 matches 12 bases. J lost 4 bases, V lost 0 bases, and 6 bases had no gene match. CDR3 size: 17 residues. Germline CDR1 SGDLS, CDR2 YYNGEE. CDR3 in DNA: TGTGCCAGCAGCGTAGCTGGGGCTAGCGGGGGGGCAGATACGCAGTATTTT. As protein: CASSVAGASGGADTQYF.

The chain carries TRBV7-2 and TRBJ2-5; 13 bases match TRBD2. This CDR3 is 16 amino acids long. The V and J ends lost 5 bases and 5 bases, in that order; junction bases with no gene match: 8. The V gene's germline CDR1 is SGHTA and CDR2 FQGNSA. The chain's CDR3 is CASSPLGLAGVETQYF. The CDR3, as DNA: TGTGCCAGCAGCCCCTTAGGACTAGCGGGAGTGGAGACCCAGTACTTC.

The chain joins TRBV20-1 to TRBJ1-5, with a possible D match to TRBD1 (5 bases). V gave up 3 bases and J gave up 2 bases, with 8 bases separating them. CDR3 length equals 13 residues. Germline CDR1 and CDR2: DFQATT and SNEGSKA (reference sequence). The CDR3 sequence is CSASLTGNQPQHF. The CDR3 region has the DNA TGCAGTGCTAGCTTGACAGGCAATCAGCCCCAGCATTTT.

This clonotype was counted ten times or more. The chain employs TRBV10-3 and TRBJ2-3; 10 bases match TRBD2. The junction had 11 bases not matched to a gene; V was cut back by 8 bases and J by 0 bases. From germline, CDR1 is ENHRY and CDR2 SYGVKD. CDR3 size: 17 residues. The CDR3 nucleotides read TGTGCCATCCCCGGTGGTAGCGGGGGGAAAAGCACAGATACGCAGTATTTT. It encodes CAIPGGSGGKSTDTQYF.

V gene TRBV20-1 combines with J gene TRBJ1-2; the match to TRBD1 covers 10 bases. Germline-derived CDR1 and CDR2 are DFQATT and SNEGSKA (reference sequence). J gave up 5 bases and V 1 base, and 4 bases lay outside the gene matches. The CDR3 spans 14 residues. In nucleotides, the CDR3 is TGCAGTGCTAGAGGCCGGACAGGGGGTTATGGCTACACCTTC. Protein product: CSARGRTGGYGYTF.